The present T cell receptor beta chain was sequenced within a study of T-cell memory formation after mild COVID-19. As for the study in general: In these data, TCR clusters were largely donor specific.

Whole-study findings and limits: The study found contracting CD4+ clones mainly in CM and EM and contracting CD8+ clones in EMRA. Balance between CD4 and CD8 was seen in clones contracting day 15 to 85, and a CD4+ lean was seen in later expanders.

This clonotype was counted a few times. Its antigen is not identified. Constant-segment primers were used for 5'RACE, and the resulting TCR alpha and TCR beta cDNA libraries carried sample barcodes and UMIs. TCRdb reprocessed the 5' RACE reads with MiXCR, giving one entry per CDR3 protein. The data hold under 700,000 distinct CDR3 sequences, with just over 20% observed a single time. The V gene lost 0 bases and the J gene lost 10 bases, with 11 bases spanning the gap. Germline V CDR1 and CDR2: SGHRS, YFSETQ. This CDR3 comprises 14 residues. This sequence joins TRBV5-1 and TRBJ1-6; D gene uncertain. The material sequenced was PBMCs or a T cell subset sorted from them (not recorded which). The sequence was obtained from an adult woman who had mild COVID-19 (a few samples of this study predate the infection). Cell type and time point are not known. CDR3 sequence (DNA): TGCGCCAGCAGCTTGGAAGGATTTAAGTCACCCCTCCACTTT. It yields the protein CASSLEGFKSPLHF.